This T cell receptor beta chain was observed in a study of shared clonotypes between healthy human individuals. Across the whole study: Plates per donor: three CD4 naive, three CD4 memory, two CD8 naive, one CD8 memory.

This CDR3 is 16 amino acids long. Deletions cut 5 bases from V and 4 bases from J, with 19 bases between. Germline lookup yields CDR1 SGHDT and CDR2 YYEEEE. The assay was immunoSEQ multiplex PCR, and TCRdb's table has in-frame clones only and misses some. The sample contains about 2.1 million clones, approximately 92% of which appear only once. Naive CD8 cells lacked CD45RO and underwent positive selection for CCR7, leaving out terminally differentiated effector memory CD45RA+ cells. This TCR came from a man between 18 and 29 years old in good health. Some clones in this sample may be carry-over from other donors' samples. The gene calls are TRBV5-6 and TRBJ2-1; no firm D call. Sequenced: naive CD8+ T cells from PBMCs. CDR3 sequence (DNA): TGTGCCAGCAGTATGGATCCGAGACTTCGGTACAATGAGCAGTTCTTC. Protein product: CASSMDPRLRYNEQFF.